The clone carrying this T cell receptor (beta chain) was seen many times. The sample originates from a study of T cells in Graves' hyperthyroidism and ophthalmopathy. Ophthalmopathy patients had Clinical Activity Score at least 3, NOSPECS grade at least 4, duration under 3 months. The CDR3 regions of TCR beta were amplified from RNA transcripts. When the TCR CDR3 underwent first-round RT-PCR, the HTBI primer set was used. TCRdb re-called the multiplex PCR reads with MiXCR, one entry per CDR3 protein. Of 220,000 or so distinct CDR3 sequences in the sample, 16% are singletons; the top ten hold under 35%. Trimming took 6 bases from V and 4 from J, leaving 12 bases between them. The CDR3 has 13 residues. Germline CDR1 reads SNHLY; CDR2 reads FYNNEI.

The sequence came from a woman younger than 35 with Graves' ophthalmopathy. The chain uses TRBV2 and TRBJ1-2; D is unresolved. The specimen sequenced was blood. CDR3 protein: CASSERGSYGYTF. CDR3 sequence (DNA): TGTGCCAGCAGCGAGAGAGGGAGCTATGGCTACACCTTC.